These 29 T cell receptor beta chains share one sample of origin, sequenced in a study of neurological immune-mediated disorders. From the 5' RACE reads, TCRdb called clonotypes with MiXCR, one entry per CDR3 protein. The sample gives about 62,000 distinct CDR3 sequences, about 4% of which show up once; roughly 2% is in the top ten. Sequences were obtained from PBMCs. The receptor source for this set is a woman aged 45 to 65 with multiple sclerosis.

This clonotype was picked up many times. The gene calls are TRBV6-2 or TRBV6-3 and TRBJ2-7; D call uncertain. The V gene lost 0 bases and the J gene lost 6 bases, with 15 bases spanning the gap. This CDR3 comprises 15 residues. Germline-derived CDR1 and CDR2 are MNHEY and SVGEGT. The CDR3 loop is CASSYSWSGEGEQYF. The CDR3 nucleotides read TGTGCCAGCAGTTACTCATGGTCCGGTGAAGGCGAGCAGTACTTC.

This clonotype was counted between two and nine times. The junction differs from germline at one of its ends, possibly a read error. The CDR3 DNA follows: TGTGCCACCAGCACGGGGGGCCCAATCTCTGGAAAAACCATATATTTT. Protein: CATSTGGPISGKTIYF. The J gene is TRBJ1-3, the V gene TRBV15; possible D gene TRBD1, 6 bases. The germline CDR1 and CDR2 sequences are LNHNV and YYDKDF (reference sequence). The CDR3 spans 16 residues.

This clonotype appeared many times. The V call is TRBV29-1, the J call TRBJ1-1, with TRBD1 matching over 8 bases. This CDR3 contains 15 residues. The trim removed 3 bases at V and 4 bases at J, leaving 10 bases unmatched. Germline lookup yields CDR1 SQVTM and CDR2 ANQGSEA. CDR3 sequence: CSVDSRGRSGTEAFF. The CDR3 coding sequence is TGCAGCGTTGACAGCAGGGGGCGAAGTGGCACTGAAGCTTTCTTT.

The sample holds a few counts of this clonotype. At one boundary the junction diverges from the germline segment, which might be a read error. The rearrangement links TRBV6-2 or TRBV6-3 to TRBJ1-5, with 8 bases that match TRBD1. From germline, CDR1 is MNHEY and CDR2 SVGEGT. The CDR3 has 14 residues. CDR3 loop: CASSPLDRDQPQNF. The CDR3 region has the DNA TGTGCCAGCAGTCCCCTGGACAGGGACCAGCCCCAGAATTTT.

A few counts support this clonotype. A much larger clone is a single base away; this may be a read error. The genes are TRBV12-5 and TRBJ2-5, with 8 bases aligning to TRBD1. Losses at the gene ends were 2 bases for V and 13 bases for J; bases not matched to a gene: 6. The V gene's germline CDR1 is LGHNT and CDR2 FRNRAP. CDR3 length: 12 residues. Here the CDR3 reads CASGLTPGGLYF. The CDR3 nucleotides are TGTGCTAGTGGTTTGACACCAGGGGGCTTGTACTTC.

This sequence joins TRBV5-6 and TRBJ1-2; the D is unclear. The ends were cut back, 2 bases at V and 0 bases at J, with 14 bases in the middle. The CDR3 sequence is 16 residues long. Germline V gene data show CDR1 as SGHDT and CDR2 as YYEEEE. The CDR3 DNA follows: TGTGCCAGCAGCTTCACCGGACCGAGAGCTAACTATGGCTACACCTTC. Residues: CASSFTGPRANYGYTF. The full variable domain, rest sourced from reference TRBV5-6 and TRBJ1-2, is DAGVTQSPTHLIKTRGQQVTLRCSPKSGHDTVSWYQQALGQGPQFIFQYYEEEERQRGNFPDRFSGHQFPNYSSELNVNALLLGDSALYLCASSFTGPRANYGYTFGSGTRLTVV.

This clonotype came up many times. V usage is TRBV20-1 and J usage is TRBJ2-1, with D perhaps matching TRBD2 (5 bases). Germline lookup yields CDR1 DFQATT and CDR2 SNEGSKA (reference sequence). V gave up 6 bases and J gave up 9 bases, with 12 bases separating them. CDR3 length: 11 amino acids. The CDR3 reads CSARREREQFF. DNA for the CDR3: TGCAGTGCCCGAAGGGAGCGTGAGCAGTTCTTC.

This clonotype has ten or more counts. The genes are TRBV12-3 or TRBV12-4 and TRBJ2-2; 9 bases match TRBD1. The CDR3 totals 15 residues. V lost 3 bases to trimming and J lost 4 bases; unmatched junction nucleotides: 3. CDR3 region: CASSFGQGRTGELFF. In nucleotides, the CDR3 is TGTGCCAGCAGTTTTGGACAGGGGCGCACCGGGGAGCTGTTTTTT.

This clonotype has at least ten counts. V is TRBV5-1 and J is TRBJ1-2, with unresolved D. The V gene's germline CDR1 is SGHRS and CDR2 YFSETQ. V was trimmed by 4 bases and J by 8 bases, leaving 15 bases between them. The CDR3 runs to 13 residues. CDR3 DNA sequence: TGCGCCAGCAGCCACGGGGAGATTGGGGGCTACACCTTC. It encodes CASSHGEIGGYTF.

This clonotype was observed many times. This chain links TRBV7-2 with TRBJ1-4; D uncertain. The CDR3 runs to 14 residues. V gave up 1 base and J gave up 4 bases, with 7 bases separating them. The germline CDR1 and CDR2 sequences are SGHTA and FQGNSA. CDR3 sequence (DNA): TGTGCCAGCAGCTTAGGAAAGGGTAATGAAAAACTGTTTTTT. Protein: CASSLGKGNEKLFF.

In this sample, this clonotype turned up many times. CDR3 nucleotides: TGTGCCAGCAGCCAGGCAGCGGGACCAGATACGCAGTATTTT. Translation gives CASSQAAGPDTQYF. The chain employs TRBV9 and TRBJ2-3; 7 bases match TRBD2. This CDR3 has 14 amino acids. The germline CDR1 and CDR2 sequences are SGDLS and YYNGEE. V lost 4 bases and J lost 4; bases outside the gene matches: 6.

This clonotype occurred many times. CDR3 loop: CASSTQTVNTEAFF. CDR3 nucleotides: TGCGCCAGCAGCACCCAGACAGTGAACACTGAAGCTTTCTTT. The chain uses TRBV5-1 and TRBJ1-1; tentatively, D is TRBD1 (5 bases). V lost 4 bases, J lost 0 bases, and 10 bases lay in between. Germline V gives CDR1 SGHRS, CDR2 YFSETQ. The CDR3 spans 14 residues. Drawing the rest from reference TRBV5-1 and TRBJ1-1, the complete variable domain is KAGVTQTPRYLIKTRGQQVTLSCSPISGHRSVSWYQQTPGQGLQFLFEYFSETQRNKGNFPGRFSGRQFSNSRSEMNVSTLELGDSALYLCASSTQTVNTEAFFGQGTRLTVV.

This clonotype was seen ten or more times. The rearrangement links TRBV20-1 to TRBJ1-4; 8 bases map to TRBD1. V dropped 5 bases and J dropped 8; count of bases not matched to a gene: 7. CDR3 size: 13 residues. Germline V gene sequence: CDR1 DFQATT, CDR2 SNEGSKA (reference sequence). CDR3 nucleotides: TGCAGTGCTCTGGACAGGGTAGGAGAAAAACTGTTTTTT. As protein: CSALDRVGEKLFF.

This clonotype was observed at least ten times. The V and J genes are TRBV4-1 and TRBJ2-7; D unclear. The CDR3 runs 13 residues. V lost 4 bases and J lost 3, with 10 bases in between. Germline CDR1 MGHRA, CDR2 YSYEKL. This CDR3 reads CASSLGPDYEQYF. The CDR3 bases are TGCGCCAGCAGCCTGGGCCCTGACTACGAGCAGTACTTC.

This clonotype has ten or more counts. This rearrangement joins TRBV12-3 or TRBV12-4 to TRBJ2-7; 8 bases are shared with TRBD2. CDR3 length: 14 amino acids. Germline trimming cut 3 bases from V and 7 bases from J; bases unmatched to any gene: 8. CDR3 bases: TGTGCCAGCAGTTTCCGAGCGGGAGTTAGTGAGCAGTACTTC. It is translated as CASSFRAGVSEQYF.

This clonotype was found many times. The chain carries TRBV4-1 and TRBJ2-1, with 9 bases that match TRBD1. Per germline, CDR1 MGHRA and CDR2 YSYEKL. The CDR3 is 15 residues long. With V trimmed by 3 bases and J by 1 base, 1 base remained unmatched. CDR3 nucleotide sequence: TGCGCCAGCAGCCAGACAGGGGGTTCCTACAATGAGCAGTTCTTC. It encodes CASSQTGGSYNEQFF.

This clonotype has ten or more counts. The chain has TRBV29-1 and TRBJ2-1; D is unclear. The CDR3 runs 13 residues. Trimming left V 7 bases short and J 5 bases short, with 15 bases between. Looked up from germline, CDR1 is SQVTM and CDR2 is ANQGSEA. The CDR3, as DNA: TGCAGCGCATCGGGCGTCCAAGACAATGAGCAGTTCTTC. This translates into CSASGVQDNEQFF.

Many counts were recorded for this clonotype. The chain recombines TRBV6-5 with TRBJ1-6; D gene unclear. V was clipped by 2 bases and J by 8 bases, with 7 bases between them. There are 13 residues in the CDR3. Germline assignment: CDR1 MNHEY and CDR2 SVGAGI. The CDR3 nucleotides read TGTGCCAGCAGTTACCGCGTGGATTCACCCCTCCACTTT. Its protein product is CASSYRVDSPLHF.

This clonotype was observed many times. V usage is TRBV27 and J usage is TRBJ2-3; D gene uncertain. This CDR3 comprises 15 residues. The germline V gene has CDR1 MNHEY and CDR2 SMNVEV (reference sequence). The ends were cut back, 3 bases at V and 0 bases at J, with 10 bases in the middle. This CDR3 is CASSLGGVSTDTQYF. For the CDR3, the DNA is TGTGCCAGCAGTTTGGGTGGGGTTAGCACAGATACGCAGTATTTT.

This clonotype was seen a few times. This rearrangement joins TRBV7-9 to TRBJ2-7; D is undetermined. Germline-derived CDR1 and CDR2 are SEHNR and FQNEAQ (reference sequence). V lost 5 bases to trimming and J lost 7 bases, with 15 bases between them. The CDR3 totals 13 residues. The CDR3 region is CASSNRTDLEQYF. The CDR3, as DNA: TGTGCCAGCAGCAATCGGACGGACCTTGAGCAGTACTTC.

This clonotype has at least ten counts. J is TRBJ2-1 and V is TRBV24-1; 7 bases line up with TRBD1. The germline CDR1 and CDR2 sequences are KGHDR and SFDVKD. V was pared by 4 bases and J by 0 bases, with 8 bases of the junction left unmatched. The CDR3 covers 17 residues. CDR3 loop: CATSEGGQASSYNEQFF. DNA of the CDR3: TGTGCCACCAGTGAGGGCGGACAGGCCAGCTCCTACAATGAGCAGTTCTTC.

About this clonotype itself: Because the CDR3 is missing its conserved closing phenylalanine or tryptophan, this is likely a read error. The rearrangement joins TRBV7-9 to TRBJ2-7, with a weak D call TRBD1 (6 bases). The CDR3 totals 13 residues. From germline, CDR1 is SEHNR and CDR2 FQNEAQ (reference sequence). The V and J ends lost 5 bases and 2 bases respectively, with 10 bases between them. This CDR3 reads CASSRDTTYEQYL. The CDR3 region has the DNA TGTGCCAGCAGCCGGGACACTACCTACGAGCAGTACCTC.

This clonotype was observed a few times. The CDR3 loop reads CASSPQGRGRDITQYF. The DNA for the CDR3 is TGCGCCAGCAGCCCTCAGGGGAGGGGGCGAGATATCACGCAGTATTTT. V gene TRBV5-1 combines with J gene TRBJ2-3, with D perhaps TRBD1 or TRBD2 (7 bases each). The CDR3 runs to 16 residues. V lost 4 bases and J 9 bases, leaving 24 bases between the germline ends. CDR1 is SGHRS, CDR2 YFSETQ, per germline.

The chain couples TRBV12-3 or TRBV12-4 to TRBJ1-3; D call uncertain. CDR3 length: 13 amino acids. Trimming shortened V by 5 bases and J by 4 bases, and 9 bases separated the two germline ends. The CDR3 loop reads CASSLAPGNTIYF. The CDR3 nucleotides are TGTGCCAGCAGTCTGGCCCCCGGAAACACCATATATTTT.

This clonotype was recorded many times. The rearrangement uses TRBV29-1 and TRBJ1-3; D remains unclear. Trimming left V 7 bases short and J 0 bases short, with 7 bases between. This CDR3 is built from 12 residues. Germline assignment: CDR1 SQVTM and CDR2 ANQGSEA. The CDR3 DNA reads TGCAGCGCCCGTCTCTCTGGAAACACCATATATTTT. This codes for CSARLSGNTIYF.

In its sample, this clonotype was seen many times. The chain recombines TRBV7-2 with TRBJ2-5; 15 bases fit TRBD2. Germline CDR1 reads SGHTA; CDR2 reads FQGNSA. Trimming took 1 base from V and 5 from J; bases not matched to a gene: 2. The CDR3 loop spans 16 amino acids. The CDR3 DNA is TGTGCCAGCAGCTTAGGCGGACTAGCGGGAGGGGAGACCCAGTACTTC. Its translation: CASSLGGLAGGETQYF.

The chain is built from TRBV30 and TRBJ2-1; the D gene is possibly TRBD2 (6 bases). CDR1 and CDR2 from the germline V gene are GTSNPN and SVGIG (reference sequence). The CDR3 spans 14 residues. Trimming left V 1 base short and J 3 bases short, with 10 bases between. CDR3 bases: TGTGCCTGGAGTGGGGGGACTGGCTACAATGAGCAGTTCTTC. It encodes CAWSGGTGYNEQFF.

This clonotype was seen at least ten times. V is TRBV12-3 or TRBV12-4 and J is TRBJ1-2, with TRBD1 matching over 10 bases. The CDR3 runs to 14 residues. The V and J ends lost 7 bases and 7 bases, in that order; junction bases with no gene match: 9. CDR3 region: CASNLRQGAIGYTF. CDR3 DNA: TGTGCCAGCAACCTTAGACAGGGGGCTATTGGCTACACCTTC.

Many counts were recorded for this clonotype. The V and J genes are TRBV20-1 and TRBJ2-3; D remains unclear. The CDR3 extends over 13 amino acids. Germline V CDR1 and CDR2: DFQATT, SNEGSKA (reference sequence). Deletions cut 4 bases from V and 6 bases from J, with 14 bases between. The CDR3 sequence is CSAISPTSDTQYF. The CDR3 coding sequence is TGCAGTGCTATCTCCCCAACATCCGATACGCAGTATTTT.